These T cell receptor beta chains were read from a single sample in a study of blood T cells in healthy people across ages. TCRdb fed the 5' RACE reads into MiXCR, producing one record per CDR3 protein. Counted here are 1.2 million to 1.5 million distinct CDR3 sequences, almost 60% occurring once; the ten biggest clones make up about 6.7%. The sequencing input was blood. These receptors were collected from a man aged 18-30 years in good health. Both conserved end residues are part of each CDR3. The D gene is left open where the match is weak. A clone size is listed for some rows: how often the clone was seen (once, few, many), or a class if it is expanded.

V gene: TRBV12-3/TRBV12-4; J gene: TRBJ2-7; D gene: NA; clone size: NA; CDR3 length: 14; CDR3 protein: CASSSRGYPYEQYF; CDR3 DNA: TGTGCCAGCAGTTCGCGGGGCTACCCCTACGAGCAGTACTTC
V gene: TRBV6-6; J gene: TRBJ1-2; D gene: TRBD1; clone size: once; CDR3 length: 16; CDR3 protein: CASSKHGDRAFGGYTF; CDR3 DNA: TGTGCCAGCAGTAAACACGGGGACAGGGCTTTTGGTGGCTACACCTTC
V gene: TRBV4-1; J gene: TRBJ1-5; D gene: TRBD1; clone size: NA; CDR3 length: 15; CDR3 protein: CASSQGQGAGQPQHF; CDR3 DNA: TGCGCCAGCAGCCAAGGACAGGGGGCAGGTCAGCCCCAGCATTTT
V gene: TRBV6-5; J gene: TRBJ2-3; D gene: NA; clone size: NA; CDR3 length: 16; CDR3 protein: CARSYGPGTLGDTQYF; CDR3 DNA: TGTGCCCGCAGTTACGGCCCCGGGACCCTAGGGGATACGCAGTATTTT
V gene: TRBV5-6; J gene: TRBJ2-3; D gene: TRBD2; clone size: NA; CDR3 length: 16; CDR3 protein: CASSQLSAGVLGTQYF; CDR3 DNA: TGTGCCAGCAGCCAGCTCTCAGCGGGAGTTCTAGGAACGCAGTATTTT
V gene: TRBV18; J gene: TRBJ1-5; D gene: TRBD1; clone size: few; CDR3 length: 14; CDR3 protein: CASSGQGGNQPQHF; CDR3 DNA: TGTGCCAGCTCGGGACAGGGGGGCAATCAGCCCCAGCATTTT
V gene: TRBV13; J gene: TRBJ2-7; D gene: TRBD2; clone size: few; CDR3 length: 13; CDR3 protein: CASSRGLAGEQYF; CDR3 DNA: TGTGCCAGCAGCAGGGGACTAGCGGGCGAGCAGTACTTC
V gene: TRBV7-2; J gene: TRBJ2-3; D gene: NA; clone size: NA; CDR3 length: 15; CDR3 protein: CASSSPAGPTDTQYF; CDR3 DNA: TGTGCCAGCAGCTCCCCAGCGGGCCCCACAGATACGCAGTATTTT
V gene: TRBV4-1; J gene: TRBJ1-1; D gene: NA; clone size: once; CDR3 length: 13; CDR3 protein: CTSSHLGGTEAFF; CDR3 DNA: TGCACCAGCAGCCATCTTGGGGGAACTGAAGCTTTCTTT
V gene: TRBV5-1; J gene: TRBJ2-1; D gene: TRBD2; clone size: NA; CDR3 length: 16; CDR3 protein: CASSDLGAGGYNEQFF; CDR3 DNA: TGCGCCAGCAGCGACCTGGGAGCGGGAGGCTACAATGAGCAGTTCTTC
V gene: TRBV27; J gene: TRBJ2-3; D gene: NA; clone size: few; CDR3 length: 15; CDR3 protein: CASSWAGRSSNTQYF; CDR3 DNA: TGTGCCAGCAGTTGGGCTGGGCGAAGTTCCAATACGCAGTATTTT
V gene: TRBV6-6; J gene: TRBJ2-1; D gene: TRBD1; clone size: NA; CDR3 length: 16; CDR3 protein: CASSATGTGVYNEQFF; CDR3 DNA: TGTGCCAGCAGTGCCACCGGGACAGGGGTCTACAATGAGCAGTTCTTC
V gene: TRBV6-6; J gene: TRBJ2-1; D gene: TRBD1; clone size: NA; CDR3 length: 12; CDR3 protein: CASADRANEQFF; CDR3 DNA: TGTGCCAGCGCGGACAGGGCTAATGAGCAGTTCTTC
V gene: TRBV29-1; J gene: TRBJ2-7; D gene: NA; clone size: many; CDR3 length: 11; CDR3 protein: CSVEQGYEQYF; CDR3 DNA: TGCAGCGTTGAACAGGGCTACGAGCAGTACTTC
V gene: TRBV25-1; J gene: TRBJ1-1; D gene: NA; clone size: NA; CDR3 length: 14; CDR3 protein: CASSHGALGTEAFF; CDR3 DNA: TGTGCCAGCAGTCATGGGGCACTAGGAACTGAAGCTTTCTTT
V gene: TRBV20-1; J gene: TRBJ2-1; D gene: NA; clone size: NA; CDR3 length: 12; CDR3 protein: CSAPARAGKEFF; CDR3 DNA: TGCAGTGCTCCCGCTCGAGCTGGTAAAGAGTTCTTC
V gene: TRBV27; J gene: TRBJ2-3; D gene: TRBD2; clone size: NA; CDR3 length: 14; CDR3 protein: CASSTSGLGDTQYF; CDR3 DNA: TGTGCCAGCAGTACTAGCGGGTTGGGAGATACGCAGTATTTT
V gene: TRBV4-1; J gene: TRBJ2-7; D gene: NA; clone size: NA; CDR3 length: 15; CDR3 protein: CASSVTPSPRYEQYF; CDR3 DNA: TGCGCCAGCAGCGTCACCCCGAGCCCCCGCTACGAGCAGTACTTC
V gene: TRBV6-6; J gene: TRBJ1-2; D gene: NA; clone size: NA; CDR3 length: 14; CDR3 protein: CASMDRLGSYGYTF; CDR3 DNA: TGTGCCAGCATGGACAGACTAGGGAGTTATGGCTACACCTTC
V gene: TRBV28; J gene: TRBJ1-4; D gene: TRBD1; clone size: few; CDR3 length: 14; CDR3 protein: CASSQGGDGEKLFF; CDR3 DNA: TGTGCCAGCAGTCAGGGGGGAGACGGTGAAAAACTGTTTTTT
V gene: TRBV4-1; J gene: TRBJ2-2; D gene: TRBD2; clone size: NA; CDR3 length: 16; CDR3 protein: CASSPRTGRDTGELFF; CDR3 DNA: TGCGCCAGCAGCCCGAGGACGGGGAGGGACACCGGGGAGCTGTTTTTT
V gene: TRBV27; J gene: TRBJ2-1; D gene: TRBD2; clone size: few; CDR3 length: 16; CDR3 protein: CASSLFISGGYNEQFF; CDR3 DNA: TGTGCCAGCAGTTTATTCATTAGCGGGGGCTACAATGAGCAGTTCTTC